A single sample is the source of the 11 T cell receptor beta chains below, sequenced in a study of T-cell reconstitution after alpha-beta-depleted transplantation in children. TCRbeta library construction was performed incorporating unique molecular identifiers. TCRdb independently ran MiXCR on the PCR reads; one entry per CDR3 protein. The sample includes about 830,000 distinct CDR3 sequences, 16% of them seen just once. This specimen was PBMCs, mostly from graft donor cells, taken 360 days after TCRalphabeta/CD19-depleted stem cell transplant. These TCRs come from a male patient between 10 and 17 years old who had a stem cell transplant for acute lymphoblastic leukemia, so the T cells may come from the graft donor.

The rearrangement joins TRBV20-1 to TRBJ2-1; 9 bases are shared with TRBD1. The CDR3 totals 15 residues. With V trimmed by 6 bases and J by 2 bases, 8 bases remained unmatched. Germline loops: CDR1 DFQATT, CDR2 SNEGSKA (reference sequence). The CDR3 sequence: CSAPWYRGPYNEQFF. The CDR3 bases are TGCAGTGCCCCCTGGTACAGGGGGCCCTACAATGAGCAGTTCTTC.

The chain uses TRBV7-9 and TRBJ2-7; D is undetermined. The CDR3 contains 15 residues. The germline gives CDR1 SEHNR, CDR2 FQNEAQ (reference sequence). Between the trimmed V and J ends, which lost 1 base and 2 bases, there was a span of 12 bases. CDR3 sequence reads: CASSLVQRAAYEQYF. The CDR3 region has the DNA TGTGCCAGCAGCTTAGTCCAGCGTGCAGCCTACGAGCAGTACTTC.

The sample holds a few counts of this clonotype. The CDR3 nucleotides are TGCGCCAGCAGCCAAGATAGGCTAGCCGGGGAGCTGTTTTTT. This sequence encodes CASSQDRLAGELFF. V is TRBV4-1 and J is TRBJ2-2; D not resolved. CDR1 MGHRA and CDR2 YSYEKL come from the germline V gene. V gave up 0 bases and J gave up 6 bases, with 8 bases separating them. The CDR3 is made up of 14 amino acids.

This clonotype has only a few counts. The rearrangement uses TRBV4-1 and TRBJ1-5; TRBD1 matches at 8 bases. The CDR3 is made up of 14 amino acids. V shed 6 bases, J shed 6 bases, and the junction held 7 bases outside the gene matches. Germline CDR1 reads MGHRA; CDR2 reads YSYEKL. CDR3: CASSLDRAGQPQHF. DNA for the CDR3: TGCGCCAGCAGTCTGGACAGGGCAGGTCAGCCCCAGCATTTT.

This clonotype was seen a few times. V usage is TRBV12-3 or TRBV12-4 and J usage is TRBJ2-5; 9 bases line up with TRBD2. The CDR3 consists of 16 residues. J lost 4 bases, V lost 5 bases, and 11 bases had no gene match. CDR3 sequence reads: CASSKPRGLASETQYF. CDR3 bases: TGTGCCAGCAGTAAGCCCCGAGGACTAGCGTCAGAGACCCAGTACTTC.

V usage is TRBV12-3 or TRBV12-4 and J usage is TRBJ2-5, with D perhaps being TRBD1 or TRBD2 (5 bases each). Trimming left V 6 bases short and J 0 bases short, with 11 bases between. The CDR3 length is 14 residues. The CDR3 coding sequence is TGTGCCAGCAGCTGGGGACCGTACCAAGAGACCCAGTACTTC. Translating it yields CASSWGPYQETQYF.

The genes are TRBV11-3 and TRBJ1-4; D is unresolved. This CDR3 has 17 amino acids. Trimming left V 0 bases short and J 3 bases short, with 14 bases between. Germline CDR1 reads SGHNT; CDR2 reads YENEEA. The CDR3 reads CASSLDKTDYPNEKLFF. CDR3 sequence (DNA): TGTGCCAGCAGCTTAGACAAAACCGACTATCCTAATGAAAAACTGTTTTTT.

This clonotype was observed a single time. The gene calls are TRBV4-2 and TRBJ2-3, with no clear D. CDR1 and CDR2 (germline): LGHNA, YNFKEQ. Trimming took 4 bases from V and 0 from J, leaving 17 bases between them. The CDR3 sequence is 17 residues long. The CDR3 DNA sequence: TGTGCCAGCAGCCGGCCCTCGTGGACCGATAGCACAGATACGCAGTATTTT. It is translated as CASSRPSWTDSTDTQYF.

This clonotype was found a few times. This chain connects TRBV29-1 to TRBJ1-5, with a possible D match to TRBD1 (6 bases). The V and J ends lost 0 bases and 7 bases respectively, with 13 bases between them. The germline V gene has CDR1 SQVTM and CDR2 ANQGSEA. The CDR3 consists of 14 residues. CDR3 residues: CSVEDGGRGQPQHF. CDR3 nucleotide sequence: TGCAGCGTTGAAGATGGGGGGCGCGGGCAGCCCCAGCATTTT.

The chain recombines TRBV10-1 with TRBJ2-1; TRBD2 matches at 10 bases. The CDR3 has 14 residues. Looked up from germline, CDR1 is WNHNN and CDR2 is SYGVQD (reference sequence). The ends lost 6 bases at V and 6 bases at J; junction bases unmatched: 5. CDR3 DNA sequence: TGCGCCAGCAGCCAGGGACTAGCGATCAATGAGCAGTTCTTC. It is translated as CASSQGLAINEQFF.

This chain joins TRBV10-1 and TRBJ2-2; D is tentatively TRBD1 or TRBD2 (5 bases each). The CDR3 extends over 12 amino acids. The V gene's germline CDR1 is WNHNN and CDR2 SYGVQD (reference sequence). Trimming pared 7 bases from V and 4 bases from J, leaving 7 bases between. In DNA, the CDR3 is TGCGCCAGCACAGGGACCACCGGGGAGCTGTTTTTT. Its protein is CASTGTTGELFF.